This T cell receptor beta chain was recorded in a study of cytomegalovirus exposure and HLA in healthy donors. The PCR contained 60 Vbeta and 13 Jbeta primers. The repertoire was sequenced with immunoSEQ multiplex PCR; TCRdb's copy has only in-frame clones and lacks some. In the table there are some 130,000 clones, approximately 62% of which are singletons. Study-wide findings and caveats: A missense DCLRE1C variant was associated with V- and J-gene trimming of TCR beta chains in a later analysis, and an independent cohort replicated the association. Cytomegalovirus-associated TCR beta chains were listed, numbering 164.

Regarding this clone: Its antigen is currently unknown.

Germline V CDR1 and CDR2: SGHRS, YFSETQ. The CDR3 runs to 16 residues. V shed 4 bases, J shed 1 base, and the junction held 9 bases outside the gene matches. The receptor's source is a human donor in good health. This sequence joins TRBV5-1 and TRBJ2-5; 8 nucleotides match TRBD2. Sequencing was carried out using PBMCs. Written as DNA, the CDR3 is TGCGCCAGCAGCGACGTCGCGGGAGGCCCCCAAGAGACCCAGTACTTC. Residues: CASSDVAGGPQETQYF.